This T cell receptor beta chain was observed in a study of control samples from healthy donors and cancer patients. Profiled with immunoSEQ multiplex PCR; TCRdb holds only in-frame clones, not every one. The sample gives 55,000 to 90,000 clones, approximately 84% of which show up once; 28% is in the top ten. CDR1 is LNHDA and CDR2 is SQIVND in the germline V gene (reference sequence). Trimming at V came to 6 bases and at J to 4 bases, leaving 7 bases not matched to a gene. CDR3 length: 15 residues. The sequence was collected from a man over 45 in good health. The specimen was blood. This chain connects TRBV19 to TRBJ2-1; 9 bases agree with TRBD2. For the CDR3, the DNA is TGTGCCAGTAGCCTGCGGGAGGGCATTTACAATGAGCAGTTCTTC. This encodes CASSLREGIYNEQFF. Drawing the rest from reference TRBV19 and TRBJ2-1, the complete variable domain is DGGITQSPKYLFRKEGQNVTLSCEQNLNHDAMYWYRQDPGQGLRLIYYSQIVNDFQKGDIAEGYSVSREKKESFPLTVTSAQKNPTAFYLCASSLREGIYNEQFFGPGTRLTVL.